The present entry profiles one T cell receptor (beta chain) with its context. The data stem from a study of blood T cell repertoires in COVID-19. Overall study context: The cDNA or gDNA used as material had been derived from T cells, B-cell-depleted T cells, or PBMCs.

Assay: immunoSEQ multiplex PCR; the TCRdb copy retains only in-frame clones and omits some. The repertoire consists of 200,000 or so clones, with 79% occurring once and the leading ten covering roughly 17%. Trimming took 2 bases from V and 5 from J; bases not matched to a gene: 4. The CDR3 runs to 14 residues. Germline values: CDR1 GTSNPN, CDR2 SVGIG (reference sequence). The sample taken for sequencing was peripheral blood. V usage is TRBV30 and J usage is TRBJ2-3; TRBD2 aligns across 10 bases. This sequence was found in a man aged 60-69 years with active or convalescent COVID-19. The CDR3: CAWSSGLAQDTQYF. In DNA form, the CDR3 reads TGTGCCTGGAGTTCGGGACTAGCGCAAGATACGCAGTATTTT.